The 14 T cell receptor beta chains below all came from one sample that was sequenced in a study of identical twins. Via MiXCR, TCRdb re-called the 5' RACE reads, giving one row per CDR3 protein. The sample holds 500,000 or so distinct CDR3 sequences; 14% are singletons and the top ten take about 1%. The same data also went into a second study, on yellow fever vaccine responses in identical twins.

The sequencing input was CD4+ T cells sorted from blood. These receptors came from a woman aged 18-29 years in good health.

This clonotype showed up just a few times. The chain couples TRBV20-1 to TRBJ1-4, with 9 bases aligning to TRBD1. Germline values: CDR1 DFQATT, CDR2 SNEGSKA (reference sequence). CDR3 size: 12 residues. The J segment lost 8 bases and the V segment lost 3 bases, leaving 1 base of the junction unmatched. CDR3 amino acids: CSARDRGEKLFF. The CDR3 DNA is TGCAGTGCTAGGGACAGGGGAGAAAAACTGTTTTTT.

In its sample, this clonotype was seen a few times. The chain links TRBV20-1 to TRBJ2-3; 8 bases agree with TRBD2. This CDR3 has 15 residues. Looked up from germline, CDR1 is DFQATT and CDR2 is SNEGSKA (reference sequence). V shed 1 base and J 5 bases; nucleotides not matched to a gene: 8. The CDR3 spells CSARARREVGDTQYF. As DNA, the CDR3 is TGCAGTGCTAGAGCGCGGCGGGAGGTTGGAGATACGCAGTATTTT.

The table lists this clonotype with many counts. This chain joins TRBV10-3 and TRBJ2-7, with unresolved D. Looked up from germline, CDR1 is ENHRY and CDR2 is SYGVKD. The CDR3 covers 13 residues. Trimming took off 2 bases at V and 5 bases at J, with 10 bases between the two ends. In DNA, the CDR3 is TGTGCCATCAGTGAGGGACGCCAGGACGAGCAGTACTTC. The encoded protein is CAISEGRQDEQYF.

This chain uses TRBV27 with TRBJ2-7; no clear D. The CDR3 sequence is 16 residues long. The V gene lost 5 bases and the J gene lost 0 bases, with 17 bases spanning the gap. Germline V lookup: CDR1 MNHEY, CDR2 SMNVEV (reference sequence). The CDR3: CASSPTRGPSSYEQYF. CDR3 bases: TGTGCCAGCAGTCCCACTCGTGGGCCTAGCTCCTACGAGCAGTACTTC.

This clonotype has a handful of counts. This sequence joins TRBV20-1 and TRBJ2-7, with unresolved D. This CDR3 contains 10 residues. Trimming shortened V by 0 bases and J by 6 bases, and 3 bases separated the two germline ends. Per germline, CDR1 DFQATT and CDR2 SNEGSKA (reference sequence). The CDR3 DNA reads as TGCAGTGCTAGAGATTTCGAGCAGTACTTC. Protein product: CSARDFEQYF.

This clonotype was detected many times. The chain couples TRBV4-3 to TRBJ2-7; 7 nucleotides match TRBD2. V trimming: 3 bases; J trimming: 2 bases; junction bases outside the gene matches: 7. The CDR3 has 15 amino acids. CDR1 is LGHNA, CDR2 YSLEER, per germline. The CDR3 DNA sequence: TGCGCCAGCAGCCACACAGCTAGCGGAGCCTACGAGCAGTACTTC. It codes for CASSHTASGAYEQYF.

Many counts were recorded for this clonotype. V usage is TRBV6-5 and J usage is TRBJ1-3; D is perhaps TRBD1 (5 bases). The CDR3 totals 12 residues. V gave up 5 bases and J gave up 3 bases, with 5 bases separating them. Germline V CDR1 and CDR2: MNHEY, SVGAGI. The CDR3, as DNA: TGTGCCAGCAGTCAGGGTGGAAACACCATATATTTT. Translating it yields CASSQGGNTIYF.

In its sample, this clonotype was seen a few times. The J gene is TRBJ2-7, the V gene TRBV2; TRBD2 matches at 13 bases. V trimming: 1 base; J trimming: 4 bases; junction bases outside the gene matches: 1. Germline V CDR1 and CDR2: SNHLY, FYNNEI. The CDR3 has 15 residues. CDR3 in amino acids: CASSEGLAGGYEQYF. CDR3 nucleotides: TGTGCCAGCAGTGAAGGACTAGCGGGAGGTTACGAGCAGTACTTC.

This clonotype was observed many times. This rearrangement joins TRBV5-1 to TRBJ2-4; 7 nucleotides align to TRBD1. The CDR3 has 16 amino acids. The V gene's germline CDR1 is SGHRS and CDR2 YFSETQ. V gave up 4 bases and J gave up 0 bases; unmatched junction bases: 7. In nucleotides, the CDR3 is TGCGCCAGCAGCGAAGACAGGGCACTAGCCAAAAACATTCAGTACTTC. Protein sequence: CASSEDRALAKNIQYF.

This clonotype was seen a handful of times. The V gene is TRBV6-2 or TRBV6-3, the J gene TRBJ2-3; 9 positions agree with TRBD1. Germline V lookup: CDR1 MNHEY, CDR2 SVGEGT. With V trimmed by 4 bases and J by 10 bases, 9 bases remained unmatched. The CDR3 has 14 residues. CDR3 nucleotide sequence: TGTGCCAGCAGTTCATCGCCGGGACAGGGTGCGCAGTATTTT. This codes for CASSSSPGQGAQYF.

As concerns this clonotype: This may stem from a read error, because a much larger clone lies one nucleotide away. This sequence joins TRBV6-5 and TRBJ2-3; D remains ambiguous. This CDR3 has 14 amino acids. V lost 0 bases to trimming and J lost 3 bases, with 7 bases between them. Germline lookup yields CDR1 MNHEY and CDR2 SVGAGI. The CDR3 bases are TGTGCCAGCAGTTACTCGATATCGACAGATACGCAGTATTTT. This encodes CASSYSISTDTQYF.

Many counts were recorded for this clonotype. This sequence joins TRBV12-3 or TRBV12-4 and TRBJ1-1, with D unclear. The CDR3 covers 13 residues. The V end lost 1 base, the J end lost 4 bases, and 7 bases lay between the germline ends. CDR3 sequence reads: CASSLEVFTEAFF. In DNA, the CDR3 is TGTGCCAGCAGTTTAGAGGTTTTCACTGAAGCTTTCTTT.

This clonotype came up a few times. CDR3 in DNA: TGTGCCAGCAGCCAACTCCGGGACAGGGTTGGGGGGACCTATAATTCACCCCTCCACTTT. As protein: CASSQLRDRVGGTYNSPLHF. The chain is built from TRBV21-1 and TRBJ1-6; TRBD1 reflects the table's D call only, with no check against the DNA. TRBV21-1 is a recognized pseudogene. The CDR3 has 20 residues.

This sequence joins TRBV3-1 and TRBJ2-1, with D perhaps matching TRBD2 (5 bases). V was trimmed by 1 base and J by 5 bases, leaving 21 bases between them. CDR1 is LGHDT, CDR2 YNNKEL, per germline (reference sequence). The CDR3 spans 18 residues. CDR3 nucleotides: TGTGCCAGCAGCCAAGCCTCGGCAAGACTCCTGCGGGACAATGAGCAGTTCTTC. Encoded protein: CASSQASARLLRDNEQFF.